This T cell receptor (beta chain) emerged from a study of early T cells in non-severe SARS-CoV-2 infection. Study-level background: Sequenced material consisted of bulk RNA (from unsorted whole blood), and chains were unpaired.

This clonotype has just a few counts. MiXCR was run by TCRdb on the 5' RACE reads, yielding one entry per CDR3 protein. The sample contains about 50,000 distinct CDR3 sequences, 9.5% to 12% of which appear only once. Germline V gives CDR1 MNHEY, CDR2 SVGEGT. The CDR3 spans 13 residues. The trim removed 5 bases at V and 6 bases at J, leaving 5 bases unmatched. The chain has TRBV6-2 or TRBV6-3 and TRBJ1-1; TRBD1 matches at 8 bases. This receptor was taken from an adult who was a healthcare worker with PCR-confirmed SARS-CoV-2 infection or an uninfected control (not recorded which). Sequenced: whole blood. As DNA, the CDR3 is TGTGCCAGCAGTCGAACAGGGGGAGCTGAAGCTTTCTTT. Protein product: CASSRTGGAEAFF.